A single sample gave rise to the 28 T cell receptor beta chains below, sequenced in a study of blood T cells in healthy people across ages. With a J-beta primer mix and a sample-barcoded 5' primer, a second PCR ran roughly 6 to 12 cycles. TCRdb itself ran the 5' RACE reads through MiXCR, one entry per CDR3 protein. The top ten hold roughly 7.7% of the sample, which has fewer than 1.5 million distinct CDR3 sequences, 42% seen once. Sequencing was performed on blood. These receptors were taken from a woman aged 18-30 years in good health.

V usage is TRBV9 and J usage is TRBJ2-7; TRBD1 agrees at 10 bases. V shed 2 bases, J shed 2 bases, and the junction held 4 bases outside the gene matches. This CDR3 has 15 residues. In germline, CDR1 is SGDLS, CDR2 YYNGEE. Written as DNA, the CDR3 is TGTGCCAGCAGCGTCGGGACAGGGGATACCTACGAGCAGTACTTC. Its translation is CASSVGTGDTYEQYF.

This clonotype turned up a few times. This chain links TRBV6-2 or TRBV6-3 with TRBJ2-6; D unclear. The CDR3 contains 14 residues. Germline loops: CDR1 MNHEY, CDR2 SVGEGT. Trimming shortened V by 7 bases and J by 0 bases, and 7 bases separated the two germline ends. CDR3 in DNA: TGTGCCAGCATACGCAGCTCTGGGGCCAACGTCCTGACTTTC. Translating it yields CASIRSSGANVLTF.

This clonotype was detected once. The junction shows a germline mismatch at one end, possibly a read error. The CDR3 bases are TGTACCAGCAGTGAAAATCGTCAACCGTGGGATACGCAGTATTTT. Encoded protein: CTSSENRQPWDTQYF. This chain connects TRBV2 to TRBJ2-3; D gene uncertain. Germline values: CDR1 SNHLY, CDR2 FYNNEI. The CDR3 has 15 amino acids.

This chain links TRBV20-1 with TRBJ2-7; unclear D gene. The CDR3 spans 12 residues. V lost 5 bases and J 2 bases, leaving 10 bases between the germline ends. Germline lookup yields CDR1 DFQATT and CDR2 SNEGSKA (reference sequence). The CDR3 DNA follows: TGCAGTGCTCCAGTTGGTCCCTACGAGCAGTACTTC. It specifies CSAPVGPYEQYF.

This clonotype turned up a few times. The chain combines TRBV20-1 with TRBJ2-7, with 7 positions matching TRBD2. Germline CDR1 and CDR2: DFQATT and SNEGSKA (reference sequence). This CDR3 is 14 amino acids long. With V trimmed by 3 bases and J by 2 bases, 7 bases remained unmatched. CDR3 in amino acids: CSASGGGSTYEQYF. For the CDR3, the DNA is TGCAGTGCTAGCGGCGGCGGGAGTACCTACGAGCAGTACTTC.

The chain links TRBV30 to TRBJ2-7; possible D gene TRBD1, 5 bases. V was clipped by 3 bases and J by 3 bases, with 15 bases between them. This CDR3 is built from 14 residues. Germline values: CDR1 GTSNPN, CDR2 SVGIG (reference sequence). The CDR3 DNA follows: TGTGCCTGGAGGGGGCAGCCTGGGCACTACGAGCAGTACTTC. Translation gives CAWRGQPGHYEQYF.

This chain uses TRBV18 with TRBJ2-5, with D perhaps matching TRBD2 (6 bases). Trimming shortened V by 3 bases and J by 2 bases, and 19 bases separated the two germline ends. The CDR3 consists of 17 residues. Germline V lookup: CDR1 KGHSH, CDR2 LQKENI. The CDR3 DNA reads TGTGCCAGCTCACCGATCCGGCTAGCGCGCACACAAGAGACCCAGTACTTC. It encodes CASSPIRLARTQETQYF.

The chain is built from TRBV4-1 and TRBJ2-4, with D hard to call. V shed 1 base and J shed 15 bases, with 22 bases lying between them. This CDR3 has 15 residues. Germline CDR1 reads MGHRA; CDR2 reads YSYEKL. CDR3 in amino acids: CASSQVRLSGYERYF. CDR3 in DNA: TGCGCCAGCAGCCAAGTGCGTCTAAGTGGCTACGAGCGGTACTTC.

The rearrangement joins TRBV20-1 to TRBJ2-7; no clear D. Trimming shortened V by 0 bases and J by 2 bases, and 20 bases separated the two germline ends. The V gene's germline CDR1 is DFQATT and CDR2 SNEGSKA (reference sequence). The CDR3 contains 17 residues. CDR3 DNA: TGCAGTGCTAGAGATCGGTCGTCGGCCAATGAGGCCTACGAGCAGTACTTC. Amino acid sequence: CSARDRSSANEAYEQYF.

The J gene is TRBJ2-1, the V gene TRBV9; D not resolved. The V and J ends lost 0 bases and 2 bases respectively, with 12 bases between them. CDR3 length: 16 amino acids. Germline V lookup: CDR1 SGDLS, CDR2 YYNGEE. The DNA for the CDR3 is TGTGCCAGCAGCGTAGCTCCCCTTCCGGCCTACAATGAGCAGTTCTTC. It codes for CASSVAPLPAYNEQFF.

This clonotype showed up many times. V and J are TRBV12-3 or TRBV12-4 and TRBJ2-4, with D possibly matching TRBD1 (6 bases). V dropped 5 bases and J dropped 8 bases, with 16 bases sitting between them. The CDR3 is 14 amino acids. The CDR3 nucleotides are TGTGCCAGCAGTCCAAGGGACAAGGGAGACATTCAGTACTTC. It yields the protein CASSPRDKGDIQYF.

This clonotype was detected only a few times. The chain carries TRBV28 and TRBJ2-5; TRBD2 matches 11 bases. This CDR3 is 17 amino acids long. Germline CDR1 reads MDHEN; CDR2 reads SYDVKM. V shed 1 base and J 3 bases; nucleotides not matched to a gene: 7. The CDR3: CASSLYYATSGKETQYF. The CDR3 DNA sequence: TGTGCCAGCAGTTTATATTATGCGACTAGCGGGAAAGAGACCCAGTACTTC. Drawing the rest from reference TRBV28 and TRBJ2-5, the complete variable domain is DVKVTQSSRYLVKRTGEKVFLECVQDMDHENMFWYRQDPGLGLRLIYFSYDVKMKEKGDIPEGYSVSREKKERFSLILESASTNQTSMYLCASSLYYATSGKETQYFGPGTRLLVL.

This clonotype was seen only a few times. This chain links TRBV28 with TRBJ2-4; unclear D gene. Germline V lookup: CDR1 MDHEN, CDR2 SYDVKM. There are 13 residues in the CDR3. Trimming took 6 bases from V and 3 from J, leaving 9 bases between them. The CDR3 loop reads CASRGVGKNIQYF. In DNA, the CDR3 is TGTGCCAGCAGAGGTGTCGGCAAAAACATTCAGTACTTC. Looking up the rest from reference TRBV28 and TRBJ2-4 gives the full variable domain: DVKVTQSSRYLVKRTGEKVFLECVQDMDHENMFWYRQDPGLGLRLIYFSYDVKMKEKGDIPEGYSVSREKKERFSLILESASTNQTSMYLCASRGVGKNIQYFGAGTRLSVL.

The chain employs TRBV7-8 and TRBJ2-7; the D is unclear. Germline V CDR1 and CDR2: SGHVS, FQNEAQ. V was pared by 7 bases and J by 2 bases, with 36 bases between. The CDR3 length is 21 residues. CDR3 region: CASTDPFIDANRYPLAYEQYF. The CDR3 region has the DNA TGTGCCAGCACCGACCCTTTTATAGACGCTAATCGATATCCCCTTGCCTACGAGCAGTACTTC.

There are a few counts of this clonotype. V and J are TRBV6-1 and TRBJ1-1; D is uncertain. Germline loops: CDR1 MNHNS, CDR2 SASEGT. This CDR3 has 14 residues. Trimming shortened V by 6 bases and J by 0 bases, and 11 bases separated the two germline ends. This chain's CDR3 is CASSNSPMNTEAFF. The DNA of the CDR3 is TGTGCCAGCAGCAACAGTCCTATGAACACTGAAGCTTTCTTT.

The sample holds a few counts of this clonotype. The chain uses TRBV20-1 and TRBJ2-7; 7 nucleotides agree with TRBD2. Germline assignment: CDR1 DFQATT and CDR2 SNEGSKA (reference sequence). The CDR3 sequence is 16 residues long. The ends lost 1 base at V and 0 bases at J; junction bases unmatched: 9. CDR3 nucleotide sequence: TGCAGTGCTAGAGTCCCATCCAGCGGGGTCTCCTACGAGCAGTACTTC. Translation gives CSARVPSSGVSYEQYF.

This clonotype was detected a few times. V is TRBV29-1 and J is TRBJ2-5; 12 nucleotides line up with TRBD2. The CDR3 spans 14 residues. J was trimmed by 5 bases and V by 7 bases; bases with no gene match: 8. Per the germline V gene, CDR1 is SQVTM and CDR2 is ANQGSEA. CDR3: CSAMGLAGGETQYF. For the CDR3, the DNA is TGCAGCGCTATGGGACTAGCGGGTGGTGAGACCCAGTACTTC.

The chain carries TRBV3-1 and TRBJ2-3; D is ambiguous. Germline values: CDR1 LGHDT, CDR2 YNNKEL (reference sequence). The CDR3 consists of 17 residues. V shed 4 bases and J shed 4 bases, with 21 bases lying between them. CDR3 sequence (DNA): TGTGCCAGCAGCCCGATTCCTTTGGACCACACGGCAGATACGCAGTATTTT. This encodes CASSPIPLDHTADTQYF.

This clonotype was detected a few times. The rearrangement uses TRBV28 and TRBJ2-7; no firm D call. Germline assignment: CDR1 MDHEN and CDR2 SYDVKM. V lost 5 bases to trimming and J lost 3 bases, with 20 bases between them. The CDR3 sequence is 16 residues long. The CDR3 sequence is CASSMTPVVTSYEQYF. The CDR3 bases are TGTGCCAGCAGTATGACACCAGTGGTAACGAGCTACGAGCAGTACTTC. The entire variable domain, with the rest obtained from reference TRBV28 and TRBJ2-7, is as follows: DVKVTQSSRYLVKRTGEKVFLECVQDMDHENMFWYRQDPGLGLRLIYFSYDVKMKEKGDIPEGYSVSREKKERFSLILESASTNQTSMYLCASSMTPVVTSYEQYFGPGTRLTVT.

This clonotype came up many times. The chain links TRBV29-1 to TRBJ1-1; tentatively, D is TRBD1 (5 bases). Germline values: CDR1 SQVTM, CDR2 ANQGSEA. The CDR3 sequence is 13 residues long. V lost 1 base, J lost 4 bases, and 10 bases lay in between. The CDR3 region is CSVEGVGVTEAFF. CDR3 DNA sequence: TGCAGCGTTGAAGGTGTGGGGGTCACTGAAGCTTTCTTT.

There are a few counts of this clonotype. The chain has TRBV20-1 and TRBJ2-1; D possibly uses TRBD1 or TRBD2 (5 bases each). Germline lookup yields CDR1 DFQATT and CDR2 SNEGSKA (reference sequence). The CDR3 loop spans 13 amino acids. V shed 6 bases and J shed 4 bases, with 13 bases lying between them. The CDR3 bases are TGCAGTGCCCCCCGGGGCTGGTACAATGAGCAGTTCTTC. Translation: CSAPRGWYNEQFF.

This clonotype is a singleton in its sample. The CDR3 DNA follows: TGTGCCAGCAGCTCGCGGACAGGGGTCGAGCAGTACTTC. Encoded protein: CASSSRTGVEQYF. The chain has TRBV9 and TRBJ2-4, with 9 positions matching TRBD1. The J call may be faulty, since TRBJ2-7 better matches the DNA end. The germline gives CDR1 SGDLS, CDR2 YYNGEE. The CDR3 is 13 residues long.

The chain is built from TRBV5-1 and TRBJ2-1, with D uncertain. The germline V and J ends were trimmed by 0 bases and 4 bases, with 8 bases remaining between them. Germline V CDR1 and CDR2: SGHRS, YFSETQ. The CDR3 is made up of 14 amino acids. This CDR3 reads CASSLVYGYNEQFF. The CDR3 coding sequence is TGCGCCAGCAGCTTGGTTTACGGTTACAATGAGCAGTTCTTC.

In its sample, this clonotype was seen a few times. In DNA, the CDR3 is TGCGCCAGCAGCCAAGAGACTAGCGGGAGGGAAGAGACCCAGTACTTC. Encoded protein: CASSQETSGREETQYF. The chain uses TRBV4-1 and TRBJ2-5; 14 bases are shared with TRBD2. The CDR3 loop spans 16 amino acids. Looked up from germline, CDR1 is MGHRA and CDR2 is YSYEKL. V lost 0 bases and J lost 3; bases outside the gene matches: 0.

The CDR3, as DNA: TGCAGTGCTAGAGATCAGGGGCAGTGGAAAAAGACCCAGTACTTC. It yields the protein CSARDQGQWKKTQYF. J is TRBJ2-5 and V is TRBV20-1, with D possibly being TRBD1 (6 bases). The CDR3 has 15 amino acids. Trimming shortened V by 0 bases and J by 6 bases, and 17 bases separated the two germline ends. The germline CDR1 and CDR2 sequences are DFQATT and SNEGSKA (reference sequence).

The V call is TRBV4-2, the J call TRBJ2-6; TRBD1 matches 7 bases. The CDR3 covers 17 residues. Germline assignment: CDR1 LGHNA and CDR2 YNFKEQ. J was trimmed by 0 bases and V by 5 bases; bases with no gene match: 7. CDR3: CASSTRTGTSGANVLTF. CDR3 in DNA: TGTGCCAGCAGCACCCGGACAGGTACCTCTGGGGCCAACGTCCTGACTTTC.

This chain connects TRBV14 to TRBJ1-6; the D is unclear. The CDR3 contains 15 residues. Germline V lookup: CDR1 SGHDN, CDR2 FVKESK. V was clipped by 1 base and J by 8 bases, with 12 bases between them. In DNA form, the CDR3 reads TGTGCCAGCAGCCAAGCTAGGACGGGCCATTCACCCCTCCACTTT. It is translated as CASSQARTGHSPLHF.

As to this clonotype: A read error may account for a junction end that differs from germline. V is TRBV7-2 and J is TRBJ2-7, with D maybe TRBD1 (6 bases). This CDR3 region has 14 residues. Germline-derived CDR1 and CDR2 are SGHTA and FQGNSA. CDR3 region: CASSPIQGSYGQYF. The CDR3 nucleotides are TGTGCCAGCAGCCCTATACAGGGTTCCTACGGGCAGTACTTC.